In this sample, the clone carrying this T cell receptor (beta chain) turned up many times. The sample, approximately 10 milliliters of peripheral blood, was drawn from each donor. This entry is derived from a study of blood T cells in healthy people across ages. The use of a sample-barcoded 5' primer and a J-beta primer mix characterized a second PCR of about 6 to 11 cycles. TCRdb recomputed calls from the 5' RACE reads with MiXCR, one row per CDR3 protein. The repertoire holds 1,300,000 or so distinct CDR3 sequences, with around 59% as singletons. The CDR3 runs 13 residues. Germline CDR1 WNHNN, CDR2 SYGVQD (reference sequence). J gave up 6 bases and V 7 bases, and 5 bases lay outside the gene matches.

Sequenced material: blood. V and J are TRBV10-1 and TRBJ2-1; the match to TRBD1 covers 8 bases. The TCR originated in a man aged 18 to 35 in good health. This CDR3 reads CASTTDRGNEQFF. For the CDR3, the DNA is TGCGCCAGCACCACCGACAGGGGCAATGAGCAGTTCTTC.